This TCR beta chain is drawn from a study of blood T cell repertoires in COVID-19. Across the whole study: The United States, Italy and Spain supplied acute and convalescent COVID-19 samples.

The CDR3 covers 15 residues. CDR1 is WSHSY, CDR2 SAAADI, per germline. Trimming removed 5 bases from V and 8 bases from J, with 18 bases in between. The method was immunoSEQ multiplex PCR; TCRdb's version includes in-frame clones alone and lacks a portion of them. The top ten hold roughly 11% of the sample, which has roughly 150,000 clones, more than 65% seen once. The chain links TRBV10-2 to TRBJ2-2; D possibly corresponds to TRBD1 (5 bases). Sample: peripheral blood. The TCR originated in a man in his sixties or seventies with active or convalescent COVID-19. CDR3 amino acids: CASSWGGPSRGELFF. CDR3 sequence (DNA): TGCGCCAGCAGTTGGGGCGGACCCTCGAGGGGGGAGCTGTTTTTT.